Listed here are 28 T cell receptor beta chains from one sample, sequenced in a study of response to subunit inactivated influenza vaccine. TCRdb processed the RT-PCR reads anew with MiXCR; each CDR3 protein has one entry. Here the sample spans 430,000 or so distinct CDR3 sequences, 11% being singletons. The sample in question was PBMCs from blood, obtained roughly 47 days after vaccination. Receptors were obtained from a man aged 45 to 65 who received an inactivated influenza vaccine.

In its sample, this clonotype was seen a few times. V is TRBV6-1 and J is TRBJ2-5; D possibly matches TRBD1 or TRBD2 (6 bases each). The length of the CDR3 is 15 residues. Germline assignment: CDR1 MNHNS and CDR2 SASEGT. Trimming took 6 bases from V and 2 from J, leaving 16 bases between them. CDR3 nucleotide sequence: TGTGCCAGCAGGGCCCGTGGGGGGCGACAAGAGACCCAGTACTTC. It encodes CASRARGGRQETQYF.

There are many counts of this clonotype. The chain carries TRBV6-1 and TRBJ2-3; 8 nucleotides agree with TRBD1. Trimming took 6 bases from V and 4 from J; bases not matched to a gene: 12. CDR3 length: 16 residues. The germline gives CDR1 MNHNS, CDR2 SASEGT. The chain's CDR3 is CASSPMTGAPADTQYF. The CDR3 DNA follows: TGTGCCAGCAGCCCCATGACAGGGGCGCCGGCAGATACGCAGTATTTT.

This clonotype has only a few counts. V usage is TRBV29-1 and J usage is TRBJ2-1, with D tentatively TRBD2 (6 bases). CDR1 is SQVTM, CDR2 ANQGSEA, per germline. This CDR3 is 14 amino acids long. The V end lost 7 bases, the J end lost 0 bases, and 13 bases lay between the germline ends. The CDR3 loop is CSAKAGTSYNEQFF. In DNA, the CDR3 is TGCAGCGCAAAAGCGGGTACCTCCTACAATGAGCAGTTCTTC.

The chain links TRBV7-3 to TRBJ2-5, with 10 bases matching TRBD2. Germline assignment: CDR1 SGHTA and CDR2 FQGTGA. The CDR3 totals 15 residues. Trimming at V came to 5 bases and at J to 5 bases, leaving 8 bases not matched to a gene. This CDR3 is CASSRTSGSGETQYF. The DNA for the CDR3 is TGTGCCAGCAGCCGGACTAGCGGCAGCGGGGAGACCCAGTACTTC.

The table lists this clonotype with many counts. V usage is TRBV20-1 and J usage is TRBJ2-3; 7 positions match TRBD1. V shed 6 bases and J 6 bases; nucleotides not matched to a gene: 6. This CDR3 is built from 12 residues. Germline CDR1 and CDR2: DFQATT and SNEGSKA (reference sequence). The CDR3 DNA follows: TGCAGTGCGAGGGGGCCGGTCGATACGCAGTATTTT. This codes for CSARGPVDTQYF.

This sequence joins TRBV20-1 and TRBJ2-3; TRBD2 matches 13 bases. The CDR3 runs to 19 residues. CDR1 DFQATT and CDR2 SNEGSKA come from the germline V gene (reference sequence). The V segment lost 5 bases and the J segment 1 base; nucleotides outside the gene matches: 15. The CDR3 loop is CSAVIGLAGVRKGTDTQYF. CDR3 in DNA: TGCAGTGCTGTCATTGGACTAGCGGGAGTTCGGAAGGGCACAGATACGCAGTATTTT.

V and J are TRBV7-9 and TRBJ2-7; 11 bases are a match to TRBD1. V dropped 1 base and J dropped 5; count of bases not matched to a gene: 10. Germline V gene sequence: CDR1 SEHNR, CDR2 FQNEAQ (reference sequence). The CDR3 extends over 17 amino acids. The DNA for the CDR3 is TGTGCCAGCAGCTTAGAACTTTGGGACAGGGGGAGACACGAGCAGTACTTC. It encodes CASSLELWDRGRHEQYF. Together with reference TRBV7-9 and TRBJ2-7, the CDR3 gives the full variable domain: DTGVSQNPRHKITKRGQNVTFRCDPISEHNRLYWYRQTLGQGPEFLTYFQNEAQLEKSRLLSDRFSAERPKGSFSTLEIQRTEQGDSAMYLCASSLELWDRGRHEQYFGPGTRLTVT.

Ten or more counts support this clonotype. The V gene is TRBV20-1, the J gene TRBJ2-2; D unresolved. Germline CDR1 and CDR2: DFQATT and SNEGSKA (reference sequence). This CDR3 spans 13 amino acids. Trimming left V 6 bases short and J 3 bases short, with 11 bases between. DNA of the CDR3: TGCAGTGCAGGGTCCTCGTACACCGGGGAGCTGTTTTTT. Translation: CSAGSSYTGELFF.

The rearrangement joins TRBV7-8 to TRBJ1-3; 7 bases map to TRBD1. CDR1 is SGHVS, CDR2 FQNEAQ, per germline. CDR3 size: 15 residues. With V trimmed by 5 bases and J by 2 bases, 6 bases remained unmatched. CDR3 DNA: TGTGCCAGCAGCGTAGGAGACAGGGCTGGAAACACCATATATTTT. Protein product: CASSVGDRAGNTIYF.

This sequence joins TRBV2 and TRBJ2-5; tentative D call: TRBD2 (5 bases). Germline-derived CDR1 and CDR2 are SNHLY and FYNNEI. The CDR3 length is 16 residues. The V end lost 6 bases, the J end lost 5 bases, and 22 bases lay between the germline ends. The CDR3 region is CASRESGNPPRETQYF. For the CDR3, the DNA is TGTGCCAGCAGAGAATCCGGGAACCCACCCCGGGAGACCCAGTACTTC.

This clonotype was recorded a few times. The rearrangement uses TRBV28 and TRBJ2-1, with unresolved D. Germline assignment: CDR1 MDHEN and CDR2 SYDVKM. The V and J ends lost 1 base and 3 bases respectively, with 10 bases between them. The CDR3 consists of 15 residues. In DNA, the CDR3 is TGTGCCAGCAGTTTATCTGGGGTCTTCTACAATGAGCAGTTCTTC. Its translation is CASSLSGVFYNEQFF.

This clonotype was seen a single time. One end of the junction is discordant with germline, which a read error may explain. The chain combines TRBV14 with TRBJ2-7, with D maybe TRBD1 (6 bases). Germline V CDR1 and CDR2: SGHDN, FVKESK. The CDR3 sequence is 15 residues long. As DNA, the CDR3 is TGTGCCACCAGCGGAATAGGGACACGCAGTTACGAGCAGTACTTC. It translates to CATSGIGTRSYEQYF.

In this sample, this clonotype turned up many times. The chain couples TRBV4-3 to TRBJ2-2; tentative D call: TRBD1 (5 bases). Germline V gives CDR1 LGHNA, CDR2 YSLEER. The CDR3 loop spans 16 amino acids. V dropped 4 bases and J dropped 0 bases, with 12 bases sitting between them. In DNA form, the CDR3 reads TGCGCCAGCAGCCTGTACAGGCCCCCGAACACCGGGGAGCTGTTTTTT. Its translation: CASSLYRPPNTGELFF.

DNA of the CDR3: TGCGCCAGCAGCCAAGAGGAGCGGGGGGGCTGGAAGACCCAGTACTTC. Translating it yields CASSQEERGGWKTQYF. The chain uses TRBV4-1 and TRBJ2-5; TRBD2 agrees at 10 bases. The CDR3 length is 16 residues. Germline CDR1 reads MGHRA; CDR2 reads YSYEKL. Trimming at V came to 0 bases and at J to 6 bases, leaving 7 bases not matched to a gene.

This clonotype was counted ten times or more. The rearrangement joins TRBV12-3 or TRBV12-4 to TRBJ2-5, with D possibly TRBD1 on 5 matching bases. The CDR3 consists of 13 residues. V shed 2 bases and J shed 7 bases, with 11 bases lying between them. The CDR3 sequence: CASSLMGLGTQYF. CDR3 DNA sequence: TGTGCCAGCAGTTTAATGGGGCTAGGGACCCAGTACTTC.

This clonotype was detected a few times. The chain joins TRBV5-1 to TRBJ2-1; TRBD2 aligns across 13 bases. Germline CDR1 and CDR2: SGHRS and YFSETQ. V lost 1 base, J lost 13 bases, and 20 bases stayed unmatched. The CDR3 has 19 amino acids. The CDR3: CASSLSAYWTSGSAMEQFF. In DNA form, the CDR3 reads TGCGCCAGCAGCTTGAGTGCTTACTGGACTAGCGGGAGTGCGATGGAACAGTTCTTC.

The V call is TRBV29-1, the J call TRBJ2-7, with 7 bases that match TRBD1. Germline values: CDR1 SQVTM, CDR2 ANQGSEA. J gave up 0 bases and V 0 bases, and 8 bases lay outside the gene matches. CDR3 length: 16 amino acids. CDR3 in amino acids: CSVEDGTVASSYEQYF. The DNA of the CDR3 is TGCAGCGTTGAAGATGGGACAGTAGCCAGCTCCTACGAGCAGTACTTC.

The V and J genes are TRBV5-6 and TRBJ2-1, with D maybe TRBD2 (5 bases). Deletions cut 2 bases from V and 8 bases from J, with 14 bases between. This CDR3 has 14 residues. In germline, CDR1 is SGHDT, CDR2 YYEEEE. The CDR3 spells CASSFVSSKDEQFF. DNA of the CDR3: TGTGCCAGCAGCTTTGTATCTAGCAAGGATGAGCAGTTCTTC.

This clonotype was seen more than once but under ten times. The genes are TRBV7-9 and TRBJ2-3, with TRBD2 as a possible D gene (6 bases). The CDR3 runs 10 residues. Germline V CDR1 and CDR2: SEHNR, FQNEAQ (reference sequence). Between the trimmed V and J ends, which lost 5 bases and 10 bases, there was a span of 7 bases. CDR3 DNA sequence: TGTGCCAGCAGCGGGGAGGCGCAGTATTTT. It specifies CASSGEAQYF.

This clonotype was observed a handful of times. The rearrangement joins TRBV7-2 to TRBJ2-3; weak D call: TRBD2 (5 bases). V lost 6 bases to trimming and J lost 0 bases, with 19 bases between them. This CDR3 spans 17 amino acids. The germline V gene encodes CDR1 SGHTA and CDR2 FQGNSA. In DNA form, the CDR3 reads TGTGCCAGCAGACTAGGGCCCAGCGGAACTAGCACAGATACGCAGTATTTT. This codes for CASRLGPSGTSTDTQYF.

This clonotype was seen more than once but under ten times. The chain employs TRBV5-6 and TRBJ2-2; 8 bases fit TRBD1. This CDR3 has 17 amino acids. V was clipped by 4 bases and J by 6 bases; unmatched bases: 14. Germline lookup yields CDR1 SGHDT and CDR2 YYEEEE. The CDR3 DNA reads TGTGCCAGCAGCCTGGGGGCAGGGGGCGCGGTAGCCGGGGAGCTGTTTTTT. Protein: CASSLGAGGAVAGELFF.

The CDR3 is CASSLAGPYNNEQFF. The DNA of the CDR3 is TGCGCCAGCAGCTTGGCGGGGCCCTATAACAATGAGCAGTTCTTC. The chain links TRBV5-1 to TRBJ2-1; tentatively, D is TRBD1 or TRBD2 (5 bases each). CDR1 and CDR2 (germline): SGHRS, YFSETQ. This CDR3 contains 15 residues. Trimming cost V 0 bases and J 5 bases, with 12 bases left between them.

The sample holds a few counts of this clonotype. The chain recombines TRBV12-3 or TRBV12-4 with TRBJ2-1, with TRBD2 matching over 12 bases. The CDR3 contains 18 residues. Germline trimming cut 5 bases from V and 4 bases from J; bases unmatched to any gene: 12. The CDR3 spells CASSKSTSSGGAYNEQFF. CDR3 DNA sequence: TGTGCCAGCAGTAAAAGCACATCTAGCGGGGGGGCTTACAATGAGCAGTTCTTC.

This clonotype was observed many times. This chain joins TRBV4-3 and TRBJ2-7; D is unclear. The CDR3 totals 13 residues. V shed 1 base and J shed 5 bases, with 9 bases lying between them. Germline V gene sequence: CDR1 LGHNA, CDR2 YSLEER. CDR3 protein: CASSQVSGNEQYF. In DNA form, the CDR3 reads TGCGCCAGCAGCCAAGTTTCTGGGAACGAGCAGTACTTC.

This chain connects TRBV20-1 to TRBJ2-1, with TRBD2 as a possible D gene (5 bases). Trimming stripped 0 bases from V and 9 bases from J, with 15 bases between. This CDR3 is 14 amino acids long. Looked up from germline, CDR1 is DFQATT and CDR2 is SNEGSKA (reference sequence). The CDR3 DNA is TGCAGTGCTAGAGATCCTGCGGGTCGGGGTGAGCAGTTCTTC. Translation gives CSARDPAGRGEQFF.

The V call is TRBV15, the J call TRBJ2-5; tentative D call: TRBD2 (5 bases). The germline V gene has CDR1 LNHNV and CDR2 YYDKDF (reference sequence). The CDR3 runs 15 residues. The V gene lost 0 bases and the J gene lost 4 bases, with 12 bases spanning the gap. CDR3 amino acids: CATSRDGGPRETQYF. The CDR3 bases are TGTGCCACCAGCAGAGATGGAGGACCAAGAGAGACCCAGTACTTC.

At least ten counts were recorded for this clonotype. A junction end diverges from the germline sequence, so it may reflect a read error. The chain uses TRBV13 and TRBJ2-6; D is uncertain. CDR3 size: 15 residues. Germline V CDR1 and CDR2: PRHDT, FYEKMQ (reference sequence). This CDR3 is CASSSYGSRANVLTF. CDR3 sequence (DNA): TGTGCCAGCAGCTCTTATGGCTCTCGGGCCAACGTCCTGACTTTC.

The chain links TRBV4-3 to TRBJ2-1; 10 nucleotides match TRBD2. With 4 bases clipped from V and 3 bases from J, the junction kept 6 bases outside the gene matches. Germline CDR1 and CDR2: LGHNA and YSLEER. This CDR3 is built from 16 residues. The CDR3 is CASSLVLAGDYNEQFF. The CDR3 coding sequence is TGCGCCAGCAGCCTAGTTCTAGCGGGAGACTACAATGAGCAGTTCTTC.